The 26 T cell receptor beta chains below come from one sample, sequenced in a study of identical twins. MiXCR was run by TCRdb on the 5' RACE reads, yielding one entry per CDR3 protein. The sample records a few hundred thousand distinct CDR3 sequences, roughly 20% being singletons. Sequencing was done on a sample of naive T cells sorted from blood. The source is a man aged 50-60 years in good health.

V is TRBV6-6 and J is TRBJ1-2; 9 nucleotides align to TRBD1. The CDR3 spans 12 residues. Trimming cost V 7 bases and J 7 bases; bases outside gene matches: 4. CDR1 MNHNY and CDR2 SVGAGI come from the germline V gene (reference sequence). As DNA, the CDR3 is TGTGCCAGCACCGGACAGGGGATTGGCTACACCTTC. Amino acid sequence: CASTGQGIGYTF.

This clonotype was counted at least ten times. The chain links TRBV4-1 to TRBJ2-6, with no clear D. The CDR3 is 19 amino acids. V was cut by 4 bases and J by 0 bases, with 19 bases left in between. The germline V gene encodes CDR1 MGHRA and CDR2 YSYEKL. The CDR3 sequence is CASSLLGGRQASGANVLTF. CDR3 sequence (DNA): TGCGCCAGCAGCCTTTTAGGTGGCAGGCAAGCCTCTGGGGCCAACGTCCTGACTTTC.

Only a few counts were recorded for this clonotype. The chain joins TRBV29-1 to TRBJ2-5, with 11 bases fitting TRBD1. This CDR3 contains 12 residues. Germline-derived CDR1 and CDR2 are SQVTM and ANQGSEA. V dropped 7 bases and J dropped 3; count of bases not matched to a gene: 1. The CDR3 sequence is CSGGQGEETQYF. The CDR3 DNA sequence: TGCAGCGGGGGACAGGGGGAAGAGACCCAGTACTTC. The full variable domain, with the rest looked up from reference TRBV29-1 and TRBJ2-5, is SAVISQKPSRDICQRGTSLTIQCQVDSQVTMMFWYRQQPGQSLTLIATANQGSEATYESGFVIDKFPISRPNLTFSTLTVSNMSPEDSSIYLCSGGQGEETQYFGPGTRLLVL.

CDR3 loop: CASSRGGGTGANVLTF. Here the CDR3 DNA reads TGCGCCAGCAGCAGAGGGGGGGGCACTGGGGCCAACGTCCTGACTTTC. The V and J genes are TRBV5-1 and TRBJ2-6; a weak D match, TRBD2 (7 bases). This CDR3 comprises 16 residues. Per the germline V gene, CDR1 is SGHRS and CDR2 is YFSETQ. Deletions cut 4 bases from V and 2 bases from J, with 13 bases between.

The sample holds many counts of this clonotype. This chain uses TRBV6-5 with TRBJ2-2; D is ambiguous. Between the trimmed V and J ends, which lost 2 bases and 4 bases, there was a span of 14 bases. This CDR3 is 16 amino acids long. Germline V gene lookup returns CDR1 MNHEY and CDR2 SVGAGI. CDR3 DNA: TGTGCCAGCAGTTACGGTGTAGGGAAGGGCACCGGGGAGCTGTTTTTT. This gives the protein CASSYGVGKGTGELFF.

This clonotype was recorded at least ten times. V gene TRBV5-1 combines with J gene TRBJ2-7; D ambiguous. Germline V gene sequence: CDR1 SGHRS, CDR2 YFSETQ. This CDR3 has 13 amino acids. The V gene lost 5 bases and the J gene lost 5 bases, with 14 bases spanning the gap. For the CDR3, the DNA is TGCGCCAGCAGTCTGGGTCGGGTCGACGAGCAGTACTTC. Translating it yields CASSLGRVDEQYF.

This clonotype came up many times. The CDR3 loop reads CASSSGTTQYF. DNA of the CDR3: TGTGCCAGCAGTAGCGGGACTACGCAGTATTTT. The chain uses TRBV6-2 or TRBV6-3 and TRBJ2-3; TRBD2 aligns across 7 bases. Germline V lookup: CDR1 MNHEY, CDR2 SVGEGT. The CDR3 loop spans 11 amino acids. Losses at the gene ends were 5 bases for V and 8 bases for J; bases not matched to a gene: 1.

The CDR3 DNA sequence: TGTGCCAGCAGCTTTGTACAGACCACCGGGGAGCTGTTTTTT. Its protein product is CASSFVQTTGELFF. The chain recombines TRBV7-9 with TRBJ2-2; D uncertain. The CDR3 loop spans 14 amino acids. The V gene lost 3 bases and the J gene lost 4 bases, with 9 bases spanning the gap. CDR1 SEHNR and CDR2 FQNEAQ come from the germline V gene (reference sequence).

V and J are TRBV7-3 and TRBJ2-1; possible D gene TRBD1, 6 bases. Germline V gene sequence: CDR1 SGHTA, CDR2 FQGTGA. The CDR3 has 16 residues. The V end was cut by 5 bases, the J end by 4 bases, with 18 bases between. CDR3 region: CASSSKQGPNYNEQFF. In nucleotides, the CDR3 is TGTGCCAGCAGCAGCAAACAGGGCCCAAATTACAATGAGCAGTTCTTC.

The V call is TRBV12-3 or TRBV12-4, the J call TRBJ2-2; weak D call: TRBD1 (6 bases). This CDR3 region has 16 residues. The germline V and J ends were trimmed by 8 bases and 0 bases, with 16 bases remaining between them. CDR3 protein: CASFDLAGANTGELFF. CDR3 coding DNA: TGTGCCAGCTTCGATCTTGCAGGGGCGAACACCGGGGAGCTGTTTTTT.

The chain is built from TRBV6-2 or TRBV6-3 and TRBJ2-3; D is perhaps TRBD1 (6 bases). V gave up 0 bases and J gave up 5 bases, with 24 bases separating them. The CDR3 spans 19 residues. Germline assignment: CDR1 MNHEY and CDR2 SVGEGT. The CDR3 DNA reads TGTGCCAGCAGTTACTCGTTCCAACTGGGACAATCCAAGGGAGATACGCAGTATTTT. Translated, it gives CASSYSFQLGQSKGDTQYF.

This clonotype was recorded many times. CDR3 DNA sequence: TGTGCCACCAGCAGAGATCTGACGGGGGGAGGCCAGCCCCAGCATTTT. Translating it yields CATSRDLTGGGQPQHF. The chain employs TRBV15 and TRBJ1-5, with D possibly matching TRBD1 (5 bases). The CDR3 contains 16 residues. V was shortened by 0 bases and J by 7 bases, with 16 bases between the two germline ends. Germline CDR1 LNHNV, CDR2 YYDKDF (reference sequence). The variable domain in full, with the rest retrieved from reference TRBV15 and TRBJ1-5, is DAMVIQNPRYQVTQFGKPVTLSCSQTLNHNVMYWYQQKSSQAPKLLFHYYDKDFNNEADTPDNFQSRRPNTSFCFLDIRSPGLGDTAMYLCATSRDLTGGGQPQHFGDGTRLSIL.

This clonotype was detected ten times or more. V and J are TRBV7-9 and TRBJ2-1, with no clear D. Trimming cost V 2 bases and J 0 bases, with 11 bases left between them. Germline V lookup: CDR1 SEHNR, CDR2 FQNEAQ (reference sequence). CDR3 length: 16 amino acids. CDR3 in DNA: TGTGCCAGCAGCTTATATTGGTCCCGCTCCTACAATGAGCAGTTCTTC. Protein product: CASSLYWSRSYNEQFF.

This sequence joins TRBV7-2 and TRBJ2-1, with TRBD2 identical over 10 bases. The length of the CDR3 is 14 residues. V lost 5 bases to trimming and J lost 7 bases; unmatched junction nucleotides: 5. From germline, CDR1 is SGHTA and CDR2 FQGNSA. The CDR3 DNA follows: TGTGCCAGCAGCGTATCTAGCGGGGGAAATGAGCAGTTCTTC. Translating it yields CASSVSSGGNEQFF.

The table lists this clonotype with many counts. The gene calls are TRBV11-2 and TRBJ2-7; D ambiguous. CDR1 SGHAT and CDR2 FQNNGV come from the germline V gene. Trimming pared 3 bases from V and 6 bases from J, leaving 6 bases between. The CDR3 covers 11 residues. CDR3 amino acids: CASSFSGEQYF. CDR3 nucleotide sequence: TGTGCCAGCAGCTTCTCCGGCGAGCAGTACTTC.

This clonotype has a count of ten or more. The chain joins TRBV12-3 or TRBV12-4 to TRBJ2-1; 9 positions agree with TRBD1. The CDR3 is made up of 17 amino acids. The V gene end was trimmed by 3 bases and the J gene end by 2 bases; junction bases not matched to a gene: 8. CDR3 residues: CASSFNRGRYPYNEQFF. In DNA, the CDR3 is TGTGCCAGCAGTTTTAACAGGGGGCGCTACCCCTACAATGAGCAGTTCTTC.

Only one count was recorded for this clonotype. The chain has TRBV20-1 and TRBJ2-2, with D maybe TRBD2 (5 bases). This CDR3 spans 16 amino acids. Between the trimmed V and J ends, which lost 3 bases and 4 bases, there was a span of 18 bases. The germline gives CDR1 DFQATT, CDR2 SNEGSKA (reference sequence). CDR3 amino acids: CSASIGRGVSTGELFF. DNA of the CDR3: TGCAGTGCTAGTATCGGTCGGGGTGTGAGCACCGGGGAGCTGTTTTTT.

This clonotype was observed many times. The rearrangement uses TRBV6-2 or TRBV6-3 and TRBJ1-5; TRBD1 matches at 10 bases. Germline CDR1 MNHEY, CDR2 SVGEGT. The CDR3 is 16 residues long. Trimming at V came to 2 bases and at J to 7 bases, leaving 8 bases not matched to a gene. CDR3 loop: CASSYPARTGGQPQHF. CDR3 DNA sequence: TGTGCCAGCAGTTACCCCGCTCGGACAGGGGGACAGCCCCAGCATTTT.

The V gene is TRBV10-3, the J gene TRBJ2-7, with D possibly being TRBD2 (6 bases). The CDR3 runs to 14 residues. The germline V gene has CDR1 ENHRY and CDR2 SYGVKD. V lost 2 bases and J lost 7, with 15 bases in between. The CDR3 spells CAISEPGGGGEQYF. The CDR3 coding sequence is TGTGCCATCAGTGAGCCCGGGGGAGGAGGTGAGCAGTACTTC.

The chain joins TRBV5-1 to TRBJ2-5; D may be TRBD1 (6 bases). CDR1 and CDR2 (germline): SGHRS, YFSETQ. CDR3 length: 16 amino acids. V gave up 0 bases and J gave up 7 bases, with 19 bases separating them. CDR3 nucleotides: TGCGCCAGCAGCTTGGGCGACAGGATGAAAGGGGGGACCCAGTACTTC. It specifies CASSLGDRMKGGTQYF.

V is TRBV6-5 and J is TRBJ1-1; D is uncertain. V was pared by 3 bases and J by 1 base, with 9 bases between. The CDR3 is 14 amino acids. Germline loops: CDR1 MNHEY, CDR2 SVGAGI. The CDR3 sequence: CASSYAGRNTEAFF. The CDR3 DNA is TGTGCCAGCAGTTATGCGGGGAGGAACACTGAAGCTTTCTTT.

This clonotype was detected ten times or more. The chain has TRBV5-6 and TRBJ2-1, with 8 bases lining up with TRBD2. Losses at the gene ends were 2 bases for V and 7 bases for J; bases not matched to a gene: 2. This CDR3 region has 13 residues. Looked up from germline, CDR1 is SGHDT and CDR2 is YYEEEE. The CDR3 DNA sequence: TGTGCCAGCAGCTTCGGGACTAGTAATGAGCAGTTCTTC. It specifies CASSFGTSNEQFF.

The V and J genes are TRBV10-3 and TRBJ2-5, with 7 positions matching TRBD1. The CDR3 has 13 residues. The V gene end was trimmed by 6 bases and the J gene end by 2 bases; junction bases not matched to a gene: 3. Germline CDR1 ENHRY, CDR2 SYGVKD. In nucleotides, the CDR3 is TGTGCCATCAGGGGGACAGATCAAGAGACCCAGTACTTC. Translation gives CAIRGTDQETQYF.

This clonotype was recorded at least ten times. This rearrangement joins TRBV5-1 to TRBJ2-5, with 10 bases lining up with TRBD2. CDR1 SGHRS and CDR2 YFSETQ come from the germline V gene. CDR3 size: 14 residues. Trimming removed 4 bases from V and 3 bases from J; junction bases left unmatched: 3. The CDR3 protein is CASSRGLAEETQYF. CDR3 nucleotides: TGCGCCAGCAGCCGAGGACTAGCGGAAGAGACCCAGTACTTC.

This clonotype was seen more than once but under ten times. The chain's CDR3 is CASSLRTVFPYEQYF. The CDR3, as DNA: TGTGCCAGCAGTTTAAGGACAGTTTTTCCCTACGAGCAGTACTTC. The chain recombines TRBV28 with TRBJ2-7, with D perhaps matching TRBD1 (6 bases). Germline-derived CDR1 and CDR2 are MDHEN and SYDVKM. CDR3 length: 15 amino acids. V lost 2 bases and J lost 2, with 13 bases in between.

The chain carries TRBV9 and TRBJ2-2; 13 nucleotides match TRBD2. With V trimmed by 1 base and J by 1 base, 7 bases remained unmatched. Germline assignment: CDR1 SGDLS and CDR2 YYNGEE. The CDR3 consists of 19 residues. The CDR3, as DNA: TGTGCCAGCAGCGTACCATTCGGGACTAGCGGGAAGAACACCGGGGAGCTGTTTTTT. Translated: CASSVPFGTSGKNTGELFF.